The T cell receptor beta chain under discussion was sequenced for a study of cytomegalovirus exposure and HLA in healthy donors. Study observations and caveats: After further analysis at a later stage, 17,000 or so TCR beta sequences were associated with HLA alleles at 0.05 false discovery rate. Several top significant clusters appeared, in a later analysis, to be linked to common viral pathogens.

As to this clone: The antigen is unknown.

With 60 Vbeta and 13 Jbeta primers, the PCR was carried out. The method was immunoSEQ multiplex PCR; TCRdb's version includes in-frame clones alone and lacks a portion of them. The table includes some 180,000 clones, around four fifths detected once. The V gene lost 5 bases and the J gene lost 0 bases, with 12 bases spanning the gap. CDR1 is SGHTA, CDR2 FQGNSA, per germline. The CDR3 has 15 amino acids. V is TRBV7-2 and J is TRBJ2-3; D perhaps matches TRBD2 (5 bases). This TCR came from a man between 18 and 29 years old in good health and CMV-seronegative. The sequenced sample consisted of PBMCs. As DNA, the CDR3 is TGTGCCAGCAGCCCCGGGATTATTAGCACAGATACGCAGTATTTT. Amino acids: CASSPGIISTDTQYF.